One sample yielded the 8 T cell receptor beta chains listed below, sequenced in a study of blood T cell repertoires in COVID-19 (dated by TCRdb to about 2020). Libraries were built with the immunoSEQ multiplex PCR assay. This immuneACCESS table, as held by TCRdb, lists in-frame sequences with V and J called but not all clones. Of the missing ones, under half trace to an unresolved V gene in checked studies; the others have no known cause. This sample comprises about 39,000 clones, 84% of them detected only once. The top ten constitute about 15% of the sample. The sequenced material came from peripheral blood. Source of these receptors: a man aged 50 to 60 with active or convalescent COVID-19.

The V gene is TRBV7-2, the J gene TRBJ2-1, with 7 bases identical to TRBD2. The CDR3 covers 16 residues. Germline values: CDR1 SGHTA, CDR2 FQGNSA. Losses at the gene ends were 4 bases for V and 0 bases for J; bases not matched to a gene: 6. In DNA form, the CDR3 reads TGTGCCAGCAGCTCCGTGAGGACTAGCTCCTACAATGAGCAGTTCTTC. This gives the protein CASSSVRTSSYNEQFF.

The chain carries TRBV5-1 and TRBJ2-3, with D perhaps matching TRBD2 (7 bases). CDR1 is SGHRS and CDR2 is YFSETQ in the germline V gene. The CDR3 contains 13 residues. V lost 5 bases and J 2 bases, leaving 9 bases between the germline ends. Here the CDR3 reads CASRRGATDTQYF. The CDR3 DNA reads as TGCGCCAGCAGACGGGGGGCCACAGATACGCAGTATTTT.

The J gene is TRBJ2-2, the V gene TRBV19; D might be TRBD1 (5 bases). Trimming shortened V by 9 bases and J by 5 bases, and 22 bases separated the two germline ends. In germline, CDR1 is LNHDA, CDR2 SQIVND (reference sequence). The CDR3 extends over 16 amino acids. CDR3 DNA sequence: TGTGCCAGCGAACCCGTTCGGCAGGGCCGGACCGGGGAGCTGTTTTTT. Protein product: CASEPVRQGRTGELFF.

CDR3: CASSMPHRATNEKLFF. The CDR3 nucleotides read TGTGCCAGTAGTATGCCCCATCGAGCAACTAATGAAAAACTGTTTTTT. The V gene is TRBV19, the J gene TRBJ1-4, with D hard to call. This CDR3 has 16 amino acids. In germline, CDR1 is LNHDA, CDR2 SQIVND (reference sequence). With 3 bases removed from V and 0 bases from J, the gap between germline ends came to 11 bases.

The chain combines TRBV7-6 with TRBJ2-3; TRBD2 aligns across 10 bases. Per the germline V gene, CDR1 is SGHVS and CDR2 is FNYEAQ. After removal of 3 bases from V and 1 base from J, the junction contained 7 bases not matched to a gene. The CDR3 is made up of 17 amino acids. The CDR3 coding sequence is TGTGCCAGCAGCTTCTCCCGTAGCGGGGGGCGCACAGATACGCAGTATTTT. It codes for CASSFSRSGGRTDTQYF. The variable domain in full, with the rest retrieved from reference TRBV7-6 and TRBJ2-3, is GAGVSQSPRYKVTKRGQDVALRCDPISGHVSLYWYRQALGQGPEFLTYFNYEAQQDKSGLPNDRFSAERPEGSISTLTIQRTEQRDSAMYRCASSFSRSGGRTDTQYFGPGTRLTVL.

The rearrangement uses TRBV10-3 and TRBJ1-1, with D perhaps TRBD1 (5 bases). V dropped 6 bases and J dropped 1 base, with 9 bases sitting between them. Germline V gene sequence: CDR1 ENHRY, CDR2 SYGVKD. This CDR3 contains 13 residues. The CDR3: CAIRKTENTEAFF. CDR3 DNA sequence: TGTGCCATCAGAAAGACAGAGAACACTGAAGCTTTCTTT.

V and J are TRBV28 and TRBJ2-7; maybe TRBD2 (6 bases). The germline gives CDR1 MDHEN, CDR2 SYDVKM. This CDR3 region has 13 residues. V was clipped by 7 bases and J by 7 bases, with 17 bases between them. This chain's CDR3 is CASTVPGVGEQYF. The CDR3 DNA sequence: TGTGCCAGCACCGTACCGGGGGTAGGGGAGCAGTACTTC.

The chain combines TRBV15 with TRBJ2-3; D perhaps matches TRBD1 (5 bases). Germline-derived CDR1 and CDR2 are LNHNV and YYDKDF (reference sequence). The CDR3 length is 14 residues. V was cut by 3 bases and J by 6 bases, with 13 bases left in between. CDR3 nucleotides: TGTGCCACCAGCAGCCAGGGCGGCTCGGATACGCAGTATTTT. Its translation: CATSSQGGSDTQYF.